The 7 T cell receptor beta chains reported below all come from one sample, sequenced in a study of shared clonotypes between healthy human individuals. Only in-frame clones appear in the TCRdb table, and some are missing; sequencing was by immunoSEQ multiplex PCR. The sample holds some 1.5 million clones, 98% seen once. Source material: naive CD4+ T cells sorted from blood. Noted subset: CD45RA+ positively selected. The receptor set was obtained from a man aged 30 to 45 in good health.

The chain carries TRBV10-2 and TRBJ2-2; TRBD1 might be the D (6 bases). The CDR3 covers 16 residues. Trimming took 3 bases from V and 5 from J, leaving 16 bases between them. Germline CDR1 is WSHSY and CDR2 is SAAADI. CDR3 residues: CASSDWQGLPTGELFF. Here the CDR3 DNA reads TGCGCCAGCAGTGATTGGCAGGGGCTCCCGACCGGGGAGCTGTTTTTT.

The chain joins TRBV15 to TRBJ1-5; tentative D call: TRBD1 (6 bases). This CDR3 has 16 residues. Trimming shortened V by 3 bases and J by 0 bases, and 12 bases separated the two germline ends. Germline assignment: CDR1 LNHNV and CDR2 YYDKDF (reference sequence). As DNA, the CDR3 is TGTGCCACCAGCAGCGGGACACAGGATAGCAATCAGCCCCAGCATTTT. It encodes CATSSGTQDSNQPQHF.

The chain employs TRBV10-3 and TRBJ1-1; D is unresolved. V shed 2 bases and J shed 3 bases, with 7 bases lying between them. This CDR3 comprises 13 residues. Germline V gene lookup returns CDR1 ENHRY and CDR2 SYGVKD. CDR3 coding DNA: TGTGCCATCAGTGAGGGGCCCCACACTGAAGCTTTCTTT. Its translation is CAISEGPHTEAFF.

This chain uses TRBV19 with TRBJ2-5, with 7 bases lining up with TRBD2. V was clipped by 4 bases and J by 5 bases; unmatched bases: 19. This CDR3 comprises 18 residues. The germline V gene encodes CDR1 LNHDA and CDR2 SQIVND (reference sequence). CDR3 protein: CASSNLRAAGVTGETQYF. As DNA, the CDR3 is TGTGCCAGTAGTAACCTCCGGGCGGCGGGAGTAACCGGTGAGACCCAGTACTTC.

The V gene is TRBV7-9, the J gene TRBJ2-7; the match to TRBD2 covers 7 bases. V lost 3 bases and J lost 3; bases outside the gene matches: 5. CDR3 length: 14 amino acids. Looked up from germline, CDR1 is SEHNR and CDR2 is FQNEAQ (reference sequence). As DNA, the CDR3 is TGTGCCAGCAGCTTTCGGGGGGACTTCTACGAGCAGTACTTC. Translated, it gives CASSFRGDFYEQYF.

The count of this clone is one. Germline is not matched at one junction end, which may reflect a read error. The chain has TRBV7-3 and TRBJ1-5, with a weak D call TRBD1 (6 bases). Germline CDR1 is SGHTA and CDR2 is FQGTGA. CDR3 size: 15 residues. The CDR3: CASSVTGSSNQPQHF. The CDR3 nucleotides are TGTGCCAGCAGCGTAACAGGGAGTTCTAATCAGCCCCAGCATTTT.

This sequence joins TRBV6-1 and TRBJ2-7, with TRBD1 identical over 8 bases. CDR3 size: 14 residues. The V and J ends lost 7 bases and 7 bases, in that order; junction bases with no gene match: 12. Germline CDR1 is MNHNS and CDR2 is SASEGT. The CDR3 DNA follows: TGTGCCAGCAAGCCGGGACAGGCCTTGAAGGAGCAGTACTTC. Translation: CASKPGQALKEQYF.